This T cell receptor (beta chain) derives from a study of T cell repertoires in cytomegalovirus infection. Germline lookup yields CDR1 SGHVS and CDR2 FNYEAQ. Trimming took off 2 bases at V and 5 bases at J, with 9 bases between the two ends. The CDR3 sequence is 13 residues long. A single record per CDR3 protein comes from TCRdb applying MiXCR to the reads. The sample records 40,000 to 55,000 distinct CDR3 sequences, roughly 22% being singletons. This clonotype was observed a few times. Its antigen is undetermined. The source material was CD8+ T cells from cultured PBMCs, sampled from culture after CMV antigen stimulation. The gene calls are TRBV7-6 and TRBJ2-5; no clear D. The source of this sequence is a human donor in good health (CMV status not recorded). Some clones in this sample may be carry-over from other donors' samples. The CDR3 region has the DNA TGTGCCAGCAGCTTAACTTTCCGGGAGACCCAGTACTTC. This codes for CASSLTFRETQYF.